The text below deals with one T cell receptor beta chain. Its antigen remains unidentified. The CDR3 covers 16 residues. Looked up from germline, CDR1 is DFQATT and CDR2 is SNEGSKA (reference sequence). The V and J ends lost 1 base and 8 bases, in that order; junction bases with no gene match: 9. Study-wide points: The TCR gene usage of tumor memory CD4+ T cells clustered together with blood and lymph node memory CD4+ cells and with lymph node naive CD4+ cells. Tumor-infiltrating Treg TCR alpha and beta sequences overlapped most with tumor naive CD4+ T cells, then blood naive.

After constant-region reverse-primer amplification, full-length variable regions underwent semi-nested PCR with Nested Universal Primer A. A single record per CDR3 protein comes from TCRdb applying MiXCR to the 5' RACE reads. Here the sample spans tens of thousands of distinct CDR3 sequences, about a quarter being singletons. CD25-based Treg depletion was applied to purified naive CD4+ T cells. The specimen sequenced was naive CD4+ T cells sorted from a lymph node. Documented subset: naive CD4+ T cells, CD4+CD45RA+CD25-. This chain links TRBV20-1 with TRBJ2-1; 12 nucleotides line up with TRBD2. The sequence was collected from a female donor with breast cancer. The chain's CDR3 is CSARGKTSGRIYEQFF. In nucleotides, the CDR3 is TGCAGTGCTAGAGGGAAGACTAGCGGGAGAATTTATGAGCAGTTCTTC.